This T cell receptor (beta chain) is from a study of Tregs in tolerant kidney transplant recipients. The CDR3 sequence is 15 residues long. Between the trimmed V and J ends, which lost 0 bases and 0 bases, there was a span of 4 bases. Germline V gene sequence: CDR1 SGHRS, CDR2 YFSETQ. CD4+CD25+CD127- Tregs, CD4+CD25- non-Tregs, CD4 and CD8 cells were sorted. Comments on this clone: At the DNA level, this CDR3 is encoded by other sequences in the same sample as well.

Repertoires were generated with immunoSEQ multiplex PCR, while TCRdb's copy carries only in-frame clones and drops some. The data show some 100,000 clones, about 91% seen once. Sequencing input: CD4+ T cells from blood. The receptor's source is a human donor in good health. The genes are TRBV5-1 and TRBJ1-6, with D uncertain. The chain's CDR3 is CASSLGSSYNSPLHF. The CDR3, as DNA: TGCGCCAGCAGCTTGGGGAGCTCCTATAATTCACCCCTCCACTTT.